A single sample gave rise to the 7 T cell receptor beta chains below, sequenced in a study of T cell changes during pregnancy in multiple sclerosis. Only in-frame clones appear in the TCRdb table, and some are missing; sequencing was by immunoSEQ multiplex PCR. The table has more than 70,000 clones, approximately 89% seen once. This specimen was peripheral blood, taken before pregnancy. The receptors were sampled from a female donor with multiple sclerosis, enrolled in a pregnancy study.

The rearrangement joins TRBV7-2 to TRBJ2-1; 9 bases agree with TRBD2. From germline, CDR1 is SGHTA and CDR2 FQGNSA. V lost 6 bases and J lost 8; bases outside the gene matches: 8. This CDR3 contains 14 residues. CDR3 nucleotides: TGTGCCAGCAGATACAGCGGGGGGCTCGATGAGCAGTTCTTC. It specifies CASRYSGGLDEQFF.

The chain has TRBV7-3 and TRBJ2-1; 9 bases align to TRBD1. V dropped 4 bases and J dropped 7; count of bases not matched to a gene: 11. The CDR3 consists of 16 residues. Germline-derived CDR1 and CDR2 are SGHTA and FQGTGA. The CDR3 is CASSSLGTGTRNEQFF. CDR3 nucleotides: TGTGCCAGCAGCTCTCTCGGGACAGGGACGAGGAATGAGCAGTTCTTC.

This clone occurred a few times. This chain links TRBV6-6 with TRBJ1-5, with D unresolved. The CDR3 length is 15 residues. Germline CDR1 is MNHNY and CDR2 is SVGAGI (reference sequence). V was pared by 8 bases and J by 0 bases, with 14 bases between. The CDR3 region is CASLPFPYSNQPQHF. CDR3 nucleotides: TGTGCCAGCCTACCTTTTCCATATAGCAATCAGCCCCAGCATTTT.

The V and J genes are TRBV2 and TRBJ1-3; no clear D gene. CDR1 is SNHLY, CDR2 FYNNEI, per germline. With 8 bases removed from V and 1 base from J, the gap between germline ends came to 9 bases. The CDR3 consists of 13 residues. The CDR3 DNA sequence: TGTGCCAGCGGAGGACGGTCTGGAAACACCATATATTTT. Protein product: CASGGRSGNTIYF.

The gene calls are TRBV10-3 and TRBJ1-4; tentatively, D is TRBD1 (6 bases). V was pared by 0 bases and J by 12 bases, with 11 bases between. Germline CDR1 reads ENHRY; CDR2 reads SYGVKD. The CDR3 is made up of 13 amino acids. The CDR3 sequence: CAISESREGELFF. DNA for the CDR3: TGTGCCATCAGTGAGTCGAGGGAGGGGGAACTGTTTTTT.

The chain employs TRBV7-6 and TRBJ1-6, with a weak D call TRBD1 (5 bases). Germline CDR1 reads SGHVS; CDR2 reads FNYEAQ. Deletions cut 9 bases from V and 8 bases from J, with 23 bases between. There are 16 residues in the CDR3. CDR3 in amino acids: CARAREGPPQDSPLHF. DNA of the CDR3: TGTGCCAGGGCGAGGGAGGGGCCGCCTCAAGATTCACCCCTCCACTTT.

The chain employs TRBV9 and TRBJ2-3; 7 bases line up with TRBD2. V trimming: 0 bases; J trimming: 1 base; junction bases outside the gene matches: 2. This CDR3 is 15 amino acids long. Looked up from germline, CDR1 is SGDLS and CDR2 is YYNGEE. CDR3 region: CASSVVAGGTDTQYF. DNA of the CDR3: TGTGCCAGCAGCGTAGTGGCGGGGGGCACAGATACGCAGTATTTT. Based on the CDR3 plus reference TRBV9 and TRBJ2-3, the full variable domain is DSGVTQTPKHLITATGQRVTLRCSPRSGDLSVYWYQQSLDQGLQFLIQYYNGEERAKGNILERFSAQQFPDLHSELNLSSLELGDSALYFCASSVVAGGTDTQYFGPGTRLTVL.